These 16 T cell receptor beta chains came from one sample sequenced in a study of prognosis after radiotherapy for stage I lung cancer. Two-round multiplex PCR on genomic DNA was the method by which TCR beta CDR3 was amplified. Round one of PCR was performed, and it used primers specific to each TRBV and TRBJ gene. A single record per CDR3 protein comes from TCRdb applying MiXCR to the multiplex PCR reads. The sample contains under 20,000 distinct CDR3 sequences, about 40% of which appear only once. Sequenced here: PBMCs, sampled before or after stereotactic body radiation therapy (not recorded which). The receptor source for this set is a donor aged 50 or older with non-small cell lung cancer.

V and J are TRBV12-3 or TRBV12-4 and TRBJ2-7; a possible D gene is TRBD2 (7 bases). Deletions cut 7 bases from V and 7 bases from J, with 14 bases between. The CDR3 has 12 residues. The CDR3 DNA is TGTGCCAGCAATCGGGGGGCGCGGGAGCAGTACTTC. Translation gives CASNRGAREQYF.

This clonotype was counted at least ten times. The chain carries TRBV19 and TRBJ2-3, with D possibly matching TRBD2 (5 bases). This CDR3 region has 13 residues. The germline V and J ends were trimmed by 6 bases and 8 bases, with 15 bases remaining between them. From germline, CDR1 is LNHDA and CDR2 SQIVND (reference sequence). This CDR3 is CASSGRDGGTQYF. The CDR3 bases are TGTGCCAGTAGCGGACGGGATGGCGGTACGCAGTATTTT.

The chain employs TRBV19 and TRBJ2-3; TRBD2 aligns across 8 bases. With 4 bases clipped from V and 3 bases from J, the junction kept 12 bases outside the gene matches. The CDR3 runs to 17 residues. CDR1 is LNHDA and CDR2 is SQIVND in the germline V gene (reference sequence). This CDR3 reads CASSTPHVAGQTDTQYF. DNA for the CDR3: TGTGCCAGTAGTACCCCCCACGTAGCGGGGCAAACAGATACGCAGTATTTT. Variable domain in full (rest from reference TRBV19 and TRBJ2-3): DGGITQSPKYLFRKEGQNVTLSCEQNLNHDAMYWYRQDPGQGLRLIYYSQIVNDFQKGDIAEGYSVSREKKESFPLTVTSAQKNPTAFYLCASSTPHVAGQTDTQYFGPGTRLTVL.

This clonotype was observed many times. The V and J genes are TRBV5-1 and TRBJ1-1; 7 bases match TRBD1. Per germline, CDR1 SGHRS and CDR2 YFSETQ. This CDR3 has 17 amino acids. The V segment lost 5 bases and the J segment 5 bases; nucleotides outside the gene matches: 18. CDR3 protein: CASSYTTGAGSKTEAFF. The CDR3 nucleotides are TGCGCCAGCAGTTATACAACAGGGGCAGGGTCGAAGACTGAAGCTTTCTTT.

This clonotype has ten or more counts. The chain joins TRBV20-1 to TRBJ1-5; TRBD1 aligns across 8 bases. The CDR3 length is 13 residues. The V and J ends lost 3 bases and 7 bases, in that order; junction bases with no gene match: 5. In germline, CDR1 is DFQATT, CDR2 SNEGSKA (reference sequence). CDR3 nucleotide sequence: TGCAGTGCTAGTGGACAGGGACAACAGCCCCAGCATTTT. Amino acid sequence: CSASGQGQQPQHF.

This clonotype was seen at least ten times. The genes are TRBV7-3 and TRBJ2-2; 13 positions match TRBD2. Germline loops: CDR1 SGHTA, CDR2 FQGTGA. CDR3 length equals 16 residues. J was trimmed by 4 bases and V by 5 bases; bases with no gene match: 4. The CDR3 region is CASSLGTSGATGELFF. In nucleotides, the CDR3 is TGTGCCAGCAGCCTCGGGACTAGCGGGGCCACCGGGGAGCTGTTTTTT.

Ten or more counts support this clonotype. The V and J genes are TRBV5-1 and TRBJ2-3, with D perhaps matching TRBD1 or TRBD2 (5 bases each). Germline V gene data show CDR1 as SGHRS and CDR2 as YFSETQ. The CDR3 consists of 15 residues. Trimming took off 0 bases at V and 5 bases at J, with 13 bases between the two ends. The DNA of the CDR3 is TGCGCCAGCAGCTTGGACGGGGCAGGTCAAGATACGCAGTATTTT. Translation: CASSLDGAGQDTQYF.

In this sample, this clonotype turned up many times. One end of the junction does not line up with germline, which may come from a read error. The chain joins TRBV20-1 to TRBJ1-1; no firm D call. The CDR3 is made up of 16 amino acids. Per germline, CDR1 DFQATT and CDR2 SNEGSKA (reference sequence). For the CDR3, the DNA is TGCAGTGCTAGAGAAAGTTTCCGAAATAGGAACACTGAAGTTTTCTTT. It translates to CSARESFRNRNTEVFF.

This clonotype is medium-sized within its sample. V is TRBV6-1 and J is TRBJ2-7; 9 bases line up with TRBD2. Germline loops: CDR1 MNHNS, CDR2 SASEGT. V dropped 6 bases and J dropped 5; count of bases not matched to a gene: 11. The CDR3 contains 15 residues. The CDR3 here is CASRSLSGGSDEQYF. The CDR3 DNA follows: TGTGCCAGCAGATCCCTAAGCGGGGGGTCCGACGAGCAGTACTTC.

This clonotype was picked up many times. The DNA of the CDR3 is TGCGCCAGCAGCCAAGATTCTCAGGGGTGGGGCTACACCTTC. The encoded protein is CASSQDSQGWGYTF. The chain recombines TRBV4-1 with TRBJ1-2; maybe TRBD1 (6 bases). Germline loops: CDR1 MGHRA, CDR2 YSYEKL. V was clipped by 0 bases and J by 8 bases, with 13 bases between them. The CDR3 is 14 amino acids.

On this clonotype: One base separates it from a far larger clone, so it is likely a read error. The chain links TRBV7-9 to TRBJ2-7; the match to TRBD2 covers 11 bases. J was trimmed by 3 bases and V by 1 base; bases with no gene match: 5. The CDR3 covers 16 residues. CDR1 and CDR2 (germline): SEHNR, FQNEAQ (reference sequence). Here the CDR3 reads CASSLGPGLADYEQYF. The DNA of the CDR3 is TGTGCCAGCAGCTTAGGTCCGGGACTAGCGGACTACGAGCAGTACTTC.

The gene calls are TRBV7-9 and TRBJ2-7; maybe TRBD1 (6 bases). The CDR3 spans 12 residues. The V and J ends lost 5 bases and 4 bases respectively, with 9 bases between them. CDR1 SEHNR and CDR2 FQNEAQ come from the germline V gene (reference sequence). The chain's CDR3 is CASSGTPYEQYF. The CDR3 nucleotides are TGTGCCAGCAGCGGGACACCATACGAGCAGTACTTC.

This clonotype was picked up many times. The V and J genes are TRBV11-2 and TRBJ2-3, with a tentative D call TRBD2 (5 bases). Trimming cost V 5 bases and J 1 base, with 16 bases left between them. The CDR3 sequence is 16 residues long. Germline CDR1 and CDR2: SGHAT and FQNNGV. The CDR3 region is CASSLVRGGGTDTQYF. In DNA, the CDR3 is TGTGCCAGCAGCCTCGTCCGGGGTGGTGGCACAGATACGCAGTATTTT.

This clonotype has ten or more counts. The rearrangement joins TRBV4-1 to TRBJ2-3, with 8 bases identical to TRBD2. Germline loops: CDR1 MGHRA, CDR2 YSYEKL. The CDR3 extends over 17 amino acids. The V and J ends lost 3 bases and 1 base, in that order; junction bases with no gene match: 9. The CDR3: CASSQPTRGGGTDTQYF. In DNA, the CDR3 is TGCGCCAGCAGCCAGCCCACTCGGGGGGGGGGCACAGATACGCAGTATTTT.

J is TRBJ1-1 and V is TRBV5-1; TRBD1 might be the D (5 bases). From germline, CDR1 is SGHRS and CDR2 YFSETQ. CDR3 size: 16 residues. V shed 1 base and J shed 0 bases, with 13 bases lying between them. CDR3 protein: CASSLSQGGVNTEAFF. The DNA of the CDR3 is TGCGCCAGCAGCTTGAGCCAGGGAGGGGTGAACACTGAAGCTTTCTTT. The full variable domain, rest sourced from reference TRBV5-1 and TRBJ1-1, is KAGVTQTPRYLIKTRGQQVTLSCSPISGHRSVSWYQQTPGQGLQFLFEYFSETQRNKGNFPGRFSGRQFSNSRSEMNVSTLELGDSALYLCASSLSQGGVNTEAFFGQGTRLTVV.

This clonotype was counted many times. The chain recombines TRBV5-1 with TRBJ2-3, with TRBD1 matching over 9 bases. Looked up from germline, CDR1 is SGHRS and CDR2 is YFSETQ. The CDR3 contains 17 residues. Trimming cost V 0 bases and J 5 bases; bases outside gene matches: 10. The CDR3 region is CASSLVITQGAKDTQYF. The CDR3 nucleotides read TGCGCCAGCAGCTTGGTCATCACACAGGGGGCCAAAGATACGCAGTATTTT. Full variable domain (missing parts from reference TRBV5-1 and TRBJ2-3): KAGVTQTPRYLIKTRGQQVTLSCSPISGHRSVSWYQQTPGQGLQFLFEYFSETQRNKGNFPGRFSGRQFSNSRSEMNVSTLELGDSALYLCASSLVITQGAKDTQYFGPGTRLTVL.